This passage covers 6 T cell receptor beta chains from one sample sequenced in a study of cytomegalovirus exposure and HLA in healthy donors. Primers: 60 Vbeta forward and 13 Jbeta reverse. The protocol was immunoSEQ multiplex PCR, while the TCRdb copy is restricted to in-frame clones and leaves out a portion. The sample holds around 130,000 clones; approximately 68% are singletons and the top ten take roughly 1.5%. The sequenced sample was PBMCs. The source of these receptors is a man aged 30-40 years in good health and CMV-seropositive.

V usage is TRBV6-5 and J usage is TRBJ1-5; TRBD1 agrees at 9 bases. The CDR3 has 15 residues. V dropped 2 bases and J dropped 6; count of bases not matched to a gene: 5. Germline CDR1 MNHEY, CDR2 SVGAGI. Written as DNA, the CDR3 is TGTGCCAGCAGTTACGGAGGACAGGGGAGTCAGCCCCAGCATTTT. Translated: CASSYGGQGSQPQHF.

This clone was observed a few times. The chain carries TRBV6-6 and TRBJ1-1; 7 positions agree with TRBD1. J gave up 3 bases and V 3 bases, and 7 bases lay outside the gene matches. The CDR3 spans 15 residues. Germline CDR1 is MNHNY and CDR2 is SVGAGI (reference sequence). For the CDR3, the DNA is TGTGCCAGCAGTTATCGTACAGGGGCCGACACTGAAGCTTTCTTT. The encoded protein is CASSYRTGADTEAFF.

The chain couples TRBV7-2 to TRBJ1-4; D may be TRBD1 (6 bases). The CDR3 extends over 14 amino acids. Germline V gene data show CDR1 as SGHTA and CDR2 as FQGNSA. Trimming pared 5 bases from V and 6 bases from J, leaving 13 bases between. CDR3 DNA: TGTGCCAGCAGCATACAGGGCTCGGATGAAAAACTGTTTTTT. This codes for CASSIQGSDEKLFF.

The rearrangement uses TRBV29-1 and TRBJ2-2; possible D gene TRBD2, 5 bases. The germline gives CDR1 SQVTM, CDR2 ANQGSEA. Trimming took 4 bases from V and 2 from J, leaving 11 bases between them. The length of the CDR3 is 14 residues. CDR3 region: CSVGSALNTGELFF. DNA of the CDR3: TGCAGCGTTGGTAGCGCATTAAACACCGGGGAGCTGTTTTTT.

The chain combines TRBV6-5 with TRBJ2-7; D possibly corresponds to TRBD2 (6 bases). V was clipped by 5 bases and J by 3 bases, with 17 bases between them. Germline V gene sequence: CDR1 MNHEY, CDR2 SVGAGI. The CDR3 is 15 amino acids. The CDR3 region has the DNA TGTGCCAGCAGTCCCTATCCGGGAGCCCACTACGAGCAGTACTTC. Protein product: CASSPYPGAHYEQYF.

The rearrangement links TRBV2 to TRBJ1-5; D is unclear. The length of the CDR3 is 15 residues. Germline lookup yields CDR1 SNHLY and CDR2 FYNNEI. Between the trimmed V and J ends, which lost 2 bases and 1 base, there was a span of 9 bases. The CDR3, as DNA: TGTGCCAGCAGTGAACAGACAACCAGCAATCAGCCCCAGCATTTT. As protein: CASSEQTTSNQPQHF.